Below, 10 T cell receptor beta chains from the same sample are listed, as sequenced in a study of control samples from healthy donors and cancer patients. Sequenced by immunoSEQ multiplex PCR; TCRdb stores in-frame clones only, minus some. The data contain about 89,000 clones, around nine tenths of them seen just once; the ten biggest clones take up 21%. The sample consisted of blood. These receptors originate from a man aged 25-40 years in good health.

The chain employs TRBV15 and TRBJ1-1, with 7 positions matching TRBD1. V was clipped by 8 bases and J by 5 bases; unmatched bases: 8. The CDR3 sequence is 13 residues long. Germline V gene data show CDR1 as LNHNV and CDR2 as YYDKDF (reference sequence). CDR3 protein: CATLPRQGTEAFF. DNA for the CDR3: TGTGCCACCCTCCCCCGACAGGGAACTGAAGCTTTCTTT. The variable domain in full, with the rest retrieved from reference TRBV15 and TRBJ1-1, is DAMVIQNPRYQVTQFGKPVTLSCSQTLNHNVMYWYQQKSSQAPKLLFHYYDKDFNNEADTPDNFQSRRPNTSFCFLDIRSPGLGDTAMYLCATLPRQGTEAFFGQGTRLTVV.

The chain's CDR3 is CASSLGGVQYNEQFF. CDR3 DNA: TGTGCCAGCAGCCTGGGCGGGGTACAATACAATGAGCAGTTCTTC. This rearrangement joins TRBV6-2 or TRBV6-3 to TRBJ2-1; D may be TRBD2 (6 bases). This CDR3 is 15 amino acids long. Germline CDR1 MNHEY, CDR2 SVGEGT. V was cut by 6 bases and J by 4 bases, with 16 bases left in between.

The CDR3 loop reads CASSPRREGARAEAFF. CDR3 DNA sequence: TGTGCCAGCTCACCACGGCGAGAGGGGGCTAGGGCTGAAGCTTTCTTT. The chain recombines TRBV18 with TRBJ1-1; 7 bases line up with TRBD1. V trimming: 1 base; J trimming: 6 bases; junction bases outside the gene matches: 11. Germline lookup yields CDR1 KGHSH and CDR2 LQKENI. The CDR3 extends over 16 amino acids.

The gene calls are TRBV7-3 and TRBJ1-1; D uncertain. CDR3 length equals 13 residues. The germline CDR1 and CDR2 sequences are SGHTA and FQGTGA. The ends were cut back, 3 bases at V and 1 base at J, with 6 bases in the middle. The CDR3 here is CASSFSRNTEAFF. In DNA form, the CDR3 reads TGTGCCAGCAGCTTTTCCCGGAACACTGAAGCTTTCTTT.

V gene TRBV30 combines with J gene TRBJ1-2, with D perhaps matching TRBD1 (5 bases). CDR1 and CDR2 (germline): GTSNPN, SVGIG (reference sequence). Trimming left V 0 bases short and J 8 bases short, with 7 bases between. CDR3 length: 11 residues. CDR3 DNA: TGTGCCTGGAGTGTCAGGGTGGGCTACACCTTC. As protein: CAWSVRVGYTF. The complete variable domain, with remaining parts taken from reference TRBV30 and TRBJ1-2, reads SQTIHQWPATLVQPVGSPLSLECTVEGTSNPNLYWYRQAAGRGLQLLFYSVGIGQISSEVPQNLSASRPQDRQFILSSKKLLLSDSGFYLCAWSVRVGYTFGSGTRLTVV.

The chain has TRBV6-5 and TRBJ1-2; D might be TRBD1 (6 bases). Germline CDR1 is MNHEY and CDR2 is SVGAGI. The CDR3 is 16 residues long. Trimming took 4 bases from V and 0 from J, leaving 15 bases between them. CDR3 DNA: TGTGCCAGCAGTTGGTGGACCAGGGGTCCTAACTATGGCTACACCTTC. It translates to CASSWWTRGPNYGYTF.

V gene TRBV6-5 combines with J gene TRBJ1-5; D perhaps matches TRBD1 (5 bases). The germline V and J ends were trimmed by 0 bases and 2 bases, with 5 bases remaining between them. The germline CDR1 and CDR2 sequences are MNHEY and SVGAGI. CDR3 length: 14 amino acids. The DNA of the CDR3 is TGTGCCAGCAGTTACTCAGGGGGCAATCAGCCCCAGCATTTT. Translating gives CASSYSGGNQPQHF.

V and J are TRBV27 and TRBJ2-7, with 8 nucleotides matching TRBD2. Germline loops: CDR1 MNHEY, CDR2 SMNVEV (reference sequence). The V gene end was trimmed by 2 bases and the J gene end by 3 bases; junction bases not matched to a gene: 6. The CDR3 runs to 15 residues. CDR3 in DNA: TGTGCCAGCAGTTTAGCCGGGACTAGTCTCTACGAGCAGTACTTC. Translation gives CASSLAGTSLYEQYF.

As DNA, the CDR3 is TGCGCCAGCAGCCAAGAAAAGACCGGAAACTATGGCTACACCTTC. Amino acids: CASSQEKTGNYGYTF. This chain links TRBV4-1 with TRBJ1-2, with unresolved D. The V end lost 0 bases, the J end lost 2 bases, and 10 bases lay between the germline ends. Germline lookup yields CDR1 MGHRA and CDR2 YSYEKL. The CDR3 totals 15 residues.

This clone was seen a single time. The chain couples TRBV18 to TRBJ1-4; no clear D gene. Germline V gene data show CDR1 as KGHSH and CDR2 as LQKENI. This CDR3 is 13 amino acids long. With 3 bases removed from V and 4 bases from J, the gap between germline ends came to 6 bases. The CDR3 region has the DNA TGTGCCAGCTCACCCGAAGTTAATGAAAAACTGTTTTTT. Translated, it gives CASSPEVNEKLFF. Together with reference TRBV18 and TRBJ1-4, the CDR3 gives the full variable domain: NAGVMQNPRHLVRRRGQEARLRCSPMKGHSHVYWYRQLPEEGLKFMVYLQKENIIDESGMPKERFSAEFPKEGPSILRIQQVVRGDSAAYFCASSPEVNEKLFFGSGTQLSVL.